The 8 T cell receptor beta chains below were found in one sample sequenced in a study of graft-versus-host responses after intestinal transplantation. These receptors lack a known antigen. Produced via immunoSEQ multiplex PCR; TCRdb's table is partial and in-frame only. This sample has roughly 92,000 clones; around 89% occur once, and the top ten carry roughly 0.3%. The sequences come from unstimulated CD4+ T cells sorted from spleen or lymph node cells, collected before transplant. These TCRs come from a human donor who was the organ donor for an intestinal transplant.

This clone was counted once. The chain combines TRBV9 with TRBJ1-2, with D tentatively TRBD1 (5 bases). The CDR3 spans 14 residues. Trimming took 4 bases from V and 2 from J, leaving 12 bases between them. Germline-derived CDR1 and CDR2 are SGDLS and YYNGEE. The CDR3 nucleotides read TGTGCCAGCAGCCCTTCGCCAGGGAACTATGGCTACACCTTC. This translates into CASSPSPGNYGYTF.

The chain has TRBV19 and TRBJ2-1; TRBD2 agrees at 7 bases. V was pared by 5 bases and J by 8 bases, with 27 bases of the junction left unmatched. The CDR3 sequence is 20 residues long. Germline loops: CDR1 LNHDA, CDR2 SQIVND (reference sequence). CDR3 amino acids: CASSPRLGNPRLALRDEQFF. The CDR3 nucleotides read TGTGCCAGTAGTCCTCGACTTGGTAATCCCCGACTAGCCCTAAGAGATGAGCAGTTCTTC.

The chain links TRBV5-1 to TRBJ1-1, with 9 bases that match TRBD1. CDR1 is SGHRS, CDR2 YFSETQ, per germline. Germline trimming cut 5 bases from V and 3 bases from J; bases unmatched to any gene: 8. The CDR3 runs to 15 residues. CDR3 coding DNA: TGCGCCAGCAGAAACTCCGGGACAGGGTACACTGAAGCTTTCTTT. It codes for CASRNSGTGYTEAFF.

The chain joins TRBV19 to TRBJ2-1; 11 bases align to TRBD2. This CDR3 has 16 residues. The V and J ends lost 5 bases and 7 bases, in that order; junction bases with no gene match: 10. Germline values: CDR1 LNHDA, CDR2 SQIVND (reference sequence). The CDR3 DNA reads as TGTGCCAGTAGTTTAAATAGCGGGGGGGCCGGTAATGAGCAGTTCTTC. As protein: CASSLNSGGAGNEQFF. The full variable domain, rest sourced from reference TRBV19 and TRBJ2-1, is DGGITQSPKYLFRKEGQNVTLSCEQNLNHDAMYWYRQDPGQGLRLIYYSQIVNDFQKGDIAEGYSVSREKKESFPLTVTSAQKNPTAFYLCASSLNSGGAGNEQFFGPGTRLTVL.

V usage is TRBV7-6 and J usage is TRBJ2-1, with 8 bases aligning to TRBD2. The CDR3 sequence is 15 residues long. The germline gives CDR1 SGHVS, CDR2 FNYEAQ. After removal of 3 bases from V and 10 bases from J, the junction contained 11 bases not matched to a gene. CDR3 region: CASSFGGGLLGEQFF. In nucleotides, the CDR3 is TGTGCCAGCAGCTTCGGGGGGGGCCTTTTAGGAGAGCAGTTCTTC.

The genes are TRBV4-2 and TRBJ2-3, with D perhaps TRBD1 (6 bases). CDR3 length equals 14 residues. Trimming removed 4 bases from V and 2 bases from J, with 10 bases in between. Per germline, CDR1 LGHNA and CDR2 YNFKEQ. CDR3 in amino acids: CASSRRDTTDTQYF. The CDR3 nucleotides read TGTGCCAGCAGCCGCCGGGACACCACAGATACGCAGTATTTT.

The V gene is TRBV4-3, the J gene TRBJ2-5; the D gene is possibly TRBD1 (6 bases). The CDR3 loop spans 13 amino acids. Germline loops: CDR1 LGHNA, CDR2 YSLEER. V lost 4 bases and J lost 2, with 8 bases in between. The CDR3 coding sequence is TGCGCCAGCAGCCTTGGACAGCAAGAGACCCAGTACTTC. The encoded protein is CASSLGQQETQYF.

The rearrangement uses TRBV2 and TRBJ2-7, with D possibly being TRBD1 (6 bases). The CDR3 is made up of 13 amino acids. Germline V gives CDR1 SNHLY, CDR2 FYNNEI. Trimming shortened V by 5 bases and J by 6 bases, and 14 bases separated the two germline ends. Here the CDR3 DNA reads TGTGCCAGCAGTACCCAGGGGTTCGGCGAGCAGTACTTC. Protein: CASSTQGFGEQYF.